This passage covers 25 T cell receptor beta chains from one sample sequenced in a study of blood T cell repertoires in COVID-19. TCRdb's copy holds only in-frame clones and misses some; the assay was immunoSEQ multiplex PCR. The sample shows 250,000 to 350,000 clones, approximately 85% of them seen only once. Material: peripheral blood. The receptor source for this set is a woman between 50 and 59 years old with acute or convalescent COVID-19.

CDR3 in DNA: TGTGCCAGCAGTTTTCCCTCCTCATTTGGGGGGGGCTACAATGAGCAGTTCTTC. Translation gives CASSFPSSFGGGYNEQFF. V and J are TRBV28 and TRBJ2-1, with 7 positions matching TRBD2. The CDR3 has 18 residues. J lost 3 bases, V lost 3 bases, and 14 bases had no gene match. The germline gives CDR1 MDHEN, CDR2 SYDVKM. Supplemented by reference TRBV28 and TRBJ2-1, the full variable domain reads DVKVTQSSRYLVKRTGEKVFLECVQDMDHENMFWYRQDPGLGLRLIYFSYDVKMKEKGDIPEGYSVSREKKERFSLILESASTNQTSMYLCASSFPSSFGGGYNEQFFGPGTRLTVL.

The rearrangement links TRBV3-1 (or the pseudogene TRBV3-2) to TRBJ1-3; TRBD1 matches at 9 bases. The CDR3 spans 17 residues. The J segment lost 0 bases and the V segment lost 3 bases, leaving 6 bases of the junction unmatched. Germline CDR1 is LGHDT and CDR2 is YNNKEL (reference sequence). DNA for the CDR3: TGTGCCAGCAGCCACGGGACAGGGAGTCCCTCTGGAAACACCATATATTTT. Translation: CASSHGTGSPSGNTIYF.

This chain links TRBV28 with TRBJ1-2, with 8 bases aligning to TRBD1. This CDR3 contains 15 residues. V shed 4 bases and J 8 bases; nucleotides not matched to a gene: 12. Germline CDR1 reads MDHEN; CDR2 reads SYDVKM. The CDR3 sequence is CASSSHPGQAAGYTF. As DNA, the CDR3 is TGTGCCAGCAGTTCACACCCGGGACAGGCGGCCGGCTACACCTTC.

This chain links TRBV5-1 with TRBJ2-3; TRBD1 matches at 9 bases. With 0 bases clipped from V and 6 bases from J, the junction kept 2 bases outside the gene matches. Germline loops: CDR1 SGHRS, CDR2 YFSETQ. The CDR3 sequence is 14 residues long. CDR3 protein: CASSLGQGDDTQYF. CDR3 nucleotides: TGCGCCAGCAGCTTGGGACAGGGGGACGATACGCAGTATTTT.

The rearrangement links TRBV6-1 to TRBJ2-3; D call uncertain. CDR1 is MNHNS, CDR2 SASEGT, per germline. V lost 0 bases and J lost 4, with 14 bases in between. The CDR3 is made up of 16 amino acids. The chain's CDR3 is CASSEAPTPAADTQYF. The CDR3 DNA follows: TGTGCCAGCAGTGAAGCTCCGACGCCGGCGGCAGATACGCAGTATTTT.

The V and J genes are TRBV28 and TRBJ1-1; D is possibly TRBD1 (6 bases). There are 15 residues in the CDR3. Trimming left V 7 bases short and J 3 bases short, with 18 bases between. Germline V gene lookup returns CDR1 MDHEN and CDR2 SYDVKM. CDR3 sequence reads: CASTSAIEGDTEAFF. The CDR3 DNA is TGTGCCAGCACCTCTGCAATCGAGGGGGACACTGAAGCTTTCTTT.

The chain employs TRBV7-3 and TRBJ2-1, with D tentatively TRBD1 (6 bases). Trimming shortened V by 5 bases and J by 3 bases, and 11 bases separated the two germline ends. The CDR3 is 14 amino acids. Germline V gene data show CDR1 as SGHTA and CDR2 as FQGTGA. The CDR3 DNA is TGTGCCAGCAGCCTGGACAGCCTCTACAATGAGCAGTTCTTC. Its protein is CASSLDSLYNEQFF.

This clone has more than one count but fewer than ten. The chain employs TRBV9 and TRBJ1-5; 12 nucleotides line up with TRBD1. With 0 bases clipped from V and 6 bases from J, the junction kept 10 bases outside the gene matches. Germline values: CDR1 SGDLS, CDR2 YYNGEE. This CDR3 has 18 residues. The CDR3 bases are TGTGCCAGCAGCGTAGGGCCCGGGACAGGGGGCGCGCTTCAGCCCCAGCATTTT. Translating gives CASSVGPGTGGALQPQHF.

V is TRBV4-3 and J is TRBJ2-2; D unresolved. The CDR3 consists of 18 residues. Looked up from germline, CDR1 is LGHNA and CDR2 is YSLEER. Between the trimmed V and J ends, which lost 0 bases and 2 bases, there was a span of 16 bases. CDR3 in amino acids: CASSQEVIADINTGELFF. The CDR3 DNA is TGCGCCAGCAGCCAAGAGGTAATAGCTGATATTAACACCGGGGAGCTGTTTTTT.

This clone is a singleton in its sample. V is TRBV3-1 (or the pseudogene TRBV3-2) and J is TRBJ2-1; 12 bases are shared with TRBD2. The CDR3 is made up of 17 amino acids. CDR1 and CDR2 from the germline V gene are LGHDT and YNNKEL (reference sequence). The V segment lost 2 bases and the J segment 8 bases; nucleotides outside the gene matches: 10. The CDR3 DNA reads TGTGCCAGCAGCCAAAATCGACTAGCGGGAGTGGTGGATGAGCAGTTCTTC. This encodes CASSQNRLAGVVDEQFF.

This chain's CDR3 is CASSVERRTEAFF. As DNA, the CDR3 is TGTGCCAGCAGCGTAGAAAGGAGGACTGAAGCTTTCTTT. V and J are TRBV9 and TRBJ1-1; no clear D. V gave up 0 bases and J gave up 5 bases, with 8 bases separating them. The CDR3 contains 13 residues. Looked up from germline, CDR1 is SGDLS and CDR2 is YYNGEE.

V gene TRBV5-1 combines with J gene TRBJ2-5; 7 bases agree with TRBD1. Germline trimming cut 2 bases from V and 0 bases from J; bases unmatched to any gene: 16. Germline CDR1 SGHRS, CDR2 YFSETQ. The CDR3 consists of 19 residues. CDR3 protein: CASSLPDRNPTAHQETQYF. The CDR3 DNA reads as TGCGCCAGCAGCTTACCGGACAGGAACCCTACTGCACACCAAGAGACCCAGTACTTC.

The chain employs TRBV7-9 and TRBJ2-1; TRBD2 agrees at 14 bases. With 6 bases clipped from V and 1 base from J, the junction kept 8 bases outside the gene matches. Germline CDR1 and CDR2: SEHNR and FQNEAQ (reference sequence). CDR3 length equals 18 residues. The CDR3 bases are TGTGCCAGCAGATCGACTAGCGGGAGGGCCTTTTCCTACAATGAGCAGTTCTTC. It specifies CASRSTSGRAFSYNEQFF.

V gene TRBV7-9 combines with J gene TRBJ1-2; possible D gene TRBD1, 6 bases. Germline values: CDR1 SEHNR, CDR2 FQNEAQ (reference sequence). This CDR3 comprises 14 residues. V was cut by 5 bases and J by 7 bases, with 17 bases left in between. CDR3 region: CASSPRTDLRGYTF. The DNA for the CDR3 is TGTGCCAGCAGCCCCCGGACAGACTTGCGTGGCTACACCTTC.

The chain links TRBV5-1 to TRBJ1-2; D gene uncertain. The germline gives CDR1 SGHRS, CDR2 YFSETQ. Trimming cost V 4 bases and J 5 bases, with 18 bases left between them. The CDR3 is 15 amino acids. CDR3 nucleotides: TGCGCCAGCAGCCTTAATTACTGGACTGAATATGGCTACACCTTC. It specifies CASSLNYWTEYGYTF.

V usage is TRBV5-4 and J usage is TRBJ1-4; 10 bases fit TRBD1. Per the germline V gene, CDR1 is SGHNT and CDR2 is YYREEE (reference sequence). V dropped 5 bases and J dropped 7; count of bases not matched to a gene: 11. CDR3 size: 16 residues. The CDR3 nucleotides are TGTGCCAGCAGAATTTCCGGGACAGGGGCGGGTGAAAAACTGTTTTTT. Translated: CASRISGTGAGEKLFF.

V usage is TRBV5-1 and J usage is TRBJ2-2, with D possibly TRBD2 on 6 matching bases. The CDR3 contains 13 residues. V gave up 6 bases and J gave up 10 bases, with 16 bases separating them. In germline, CDR1 is SGHRS, CDR2 YFSETQ. The CDR3 here is CASNYSPSEELFF. The CDR3, as DNA: TGCGCCAGCAATTACTCTCCTAGCGAGGAGCTGTTTTTT.

The V call is TRBV7-9, the J call TRBJ1-1, with D perhaps TRBD1 (6 bases). Germline lookup yields CDR1 SEHNR and CDR2 FQNEAQ (reference sequence). Trimming stripped 3 bases from V and 5 bases from J, with 10 bases between. CDR3 length: 13 amino acids. The CDR3 loop is CASSFLQGTEAFF. In nucleotides, the CDR3 is TGTGCCAGCAGCTTCCTACAGGGAACTGAAGCTTTCTTT.

In this sample, this clone turned up a few times. The J gene is TRBJ2-2, the V gene TRBV7-2; 7 bases are shared with TRBD2. V was clipped by 0 bases and J by 5 bases; unmatched bases: 3. The CDR3 sequence is 15 residues long. The germline V gene encodes CDR1 SGHTA and CDR2 FQGNSA. In nucleotides, the CDR3 is TGTGCCAGCAGCTTAGCCAGCGGGACTACCGGGGAGCTGTTTTTT. As protein: CASSLASGTTGELFF.

A word on this clone: Other nucleotide sequences from this sample produce the same CDR3. The chain links TRBV28 to TRBJ1-1, with D possibly TRBD1 on 5 matching bases. The length of the CDR3 is 14 residues. V dropped 2 bases and J dropped 0 bases, with 7 bases sitting between them. The germline V gene encodes CDR1 MDHEN and CDR2 SYDVKM. CDR3 nucleotides: TGTGCCAGCAGTTTAGTAGGGGTGAACACTGAAGCTTTCTTT. It yields the protein CASSLVGVNTEAFF.

The rearrangement uses TRBV29-1 and TRBJ2-5; TRBD2 might be the D (5 bases). The CDR3 runs to 11 residues. The V gene's germline CDR1 is SQVTM and CDR2 ANQGSEA. Trimming cost V 4 bases and J 7 bases, with 10 bases left between them. CDR3: CSVAGEGTQYF. The CDR3 DNA reads as TGCAGCGTTGCAGGCGAGGGGACCCAGTACTTC.

The V and J genes are TRBV2 and TRBJ2-1; 15 positions match TRBD2. The CDR3 length is 15 residues. Germline assignment: CDR1 SNHLY and CDR2 FYNNEI. V was pared by 4 bases and J by 9 bases, with 4 bases of the junction left unmatched. CDR3 in DNA: TGTGCCAGCAGTGGCGGACTAGCGGGAGGGGGTGAGCAGTTCTTC. Translation: CASSGGLAGGGEQFF.

The V gene is TRBV5-4, the J gene TRBJ2-7; D is perhaps TRBD2 (6 bases). The CDR3 runs to 14 residues. V lost 4 bases to trimming and J lost 3 bases, with 14 bases between them. Germline CDR1 is SGHNT and CDR2 is YYREEE (reference sequence). DNA of the CDR3: TGTGCCAGCAGCGAAAGACAGACTAGCTACGAGCAGTACTTC. Its translation is CASSERQTSYEQYF.

The chain links TRBV19 to TRBJ1-5; 8 bases are shared with TRBD1. The CDR3 runs to 16 residues. The ends lost 7 bases at V and 2 bases at J; junction bases unmatched: 10. The germline V gene encodes CDR1 LNHDA and CDR2 SQIVND (reference sequence). CDR3 sequence reads: CASTPFGQGGNQPQHF. In nucleotides, the CDR3 is TGTGCCAGTACCCCTTTTGGACAGGGCGGCAATCAGCCCCAGCATTTT.

The chain carries TRBV30 and TRBJ1-5; D gene unclear. The CDR3 has 13 amino acids. The germline V gene encodes CDR1 GTSNPN and CDR2 SVGIG (reference sequence). V lost 1 base and J 3 bases, leaving 7 bases between the germline ends. CDR3 nucleotides: TGTGCCTGGAGTGGGAGTCTCAATCAGCCCCAGCATTTT. Its translation is CAWSGSLNQPQHF.